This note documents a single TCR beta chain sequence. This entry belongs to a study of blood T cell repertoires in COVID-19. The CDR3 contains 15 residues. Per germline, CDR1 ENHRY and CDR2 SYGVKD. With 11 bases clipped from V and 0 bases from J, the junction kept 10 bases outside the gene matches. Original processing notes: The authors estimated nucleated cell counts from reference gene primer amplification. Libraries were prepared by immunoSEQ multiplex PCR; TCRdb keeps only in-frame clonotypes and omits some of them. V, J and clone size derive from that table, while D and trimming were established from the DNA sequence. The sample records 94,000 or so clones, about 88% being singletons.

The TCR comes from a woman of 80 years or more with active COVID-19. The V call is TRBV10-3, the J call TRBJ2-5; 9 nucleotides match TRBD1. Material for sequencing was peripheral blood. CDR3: CAVGTGTGYQETQYF. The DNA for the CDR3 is TGTGCCGTAGGAACCGGGACAGGGTACCAAGAGACCCAGTACTTC.